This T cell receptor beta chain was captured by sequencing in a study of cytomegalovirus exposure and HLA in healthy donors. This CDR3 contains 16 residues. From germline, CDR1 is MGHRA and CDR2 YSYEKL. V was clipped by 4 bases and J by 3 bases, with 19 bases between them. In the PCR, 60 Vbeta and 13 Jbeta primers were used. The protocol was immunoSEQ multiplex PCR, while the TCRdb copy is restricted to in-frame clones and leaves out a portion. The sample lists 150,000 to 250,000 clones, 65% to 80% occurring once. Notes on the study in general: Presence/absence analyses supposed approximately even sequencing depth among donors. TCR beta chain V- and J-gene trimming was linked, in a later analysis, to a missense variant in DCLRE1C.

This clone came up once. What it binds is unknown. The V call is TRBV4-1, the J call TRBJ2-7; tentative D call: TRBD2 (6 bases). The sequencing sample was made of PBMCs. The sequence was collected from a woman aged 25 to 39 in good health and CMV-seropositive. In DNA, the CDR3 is TGCGCCAGCAGCCTTAGCGGCTTCCCACCTTTCTACGAGCAGTACTTC. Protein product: CASSLSGFPPFYEQYF.